This T cell receptor (beta chain) was captured in a study of identical twins. Findings of the study overall: A partial confounding effect on zero-insertion analyses could come from invariant MAIT and iNKT cells.

This clonotype occurred many times. As yet, its antigen is unknown. Template switching added a universal primer binding site, and final cDNA carried unique molecular identifiers. Each CDR3 protein gets one entry after TCRdb re-called the 5' RACE reads with MiXCR. Of some 330,000 distinct CDR3 sequences listed, about 10% are singletons. CDR1 and CDR2 (germline): SGHRS, YFSETQ. The J segment lost 0 bases and the V segment lost 3 bases, leaving 3 bases of the junction unmatched. The CDR3 contains 15 residues. The specimen sequenced was naive T cells sorted from blood. The gene calls are TRBV5-1 and TRBJ2-3, with 8 positions matching TRBD1. The clonotype was recovered from a woman between 50 and 59 years old in good health. The CDR3 nucleotides are TGCGCCAGCAGCTCGCAGGGGGCTAGCACAGATACGCAGTATTTT. Encoded protein: CASSSQGASTDTQYF.